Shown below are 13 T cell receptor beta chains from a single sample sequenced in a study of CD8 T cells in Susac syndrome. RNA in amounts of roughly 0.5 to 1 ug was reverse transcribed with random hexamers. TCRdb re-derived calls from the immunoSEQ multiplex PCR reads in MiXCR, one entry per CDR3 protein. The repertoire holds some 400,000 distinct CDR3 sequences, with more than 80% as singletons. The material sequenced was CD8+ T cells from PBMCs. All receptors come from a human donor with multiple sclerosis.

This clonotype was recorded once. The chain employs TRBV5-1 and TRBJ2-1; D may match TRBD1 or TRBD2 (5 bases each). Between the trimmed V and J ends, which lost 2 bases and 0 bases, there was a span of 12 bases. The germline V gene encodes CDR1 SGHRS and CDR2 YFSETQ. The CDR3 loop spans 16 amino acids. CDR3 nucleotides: TGCGCCAGCAGCTTCCACCGGGACGCCTCCTACAATGAGCAGTTCTTC. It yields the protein CASSFHRDASYNEQFF.

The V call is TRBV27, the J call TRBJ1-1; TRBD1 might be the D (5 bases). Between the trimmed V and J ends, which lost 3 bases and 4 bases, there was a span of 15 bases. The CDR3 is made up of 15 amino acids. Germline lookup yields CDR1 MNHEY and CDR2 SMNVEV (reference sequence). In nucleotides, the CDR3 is TGTGCCAGCAGTTTTGGGGGTGCTGCGGGCACTGAAGCTTTCTTT. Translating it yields CASSFGGAAGTEAFF.

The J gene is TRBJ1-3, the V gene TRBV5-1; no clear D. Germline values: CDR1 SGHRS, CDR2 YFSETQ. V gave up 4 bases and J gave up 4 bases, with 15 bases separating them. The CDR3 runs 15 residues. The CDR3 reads CASSALDGLGNTIYF. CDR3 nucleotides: TGCGCCAGCAGCGCGTTGGACGGGTTAGGAAACACCATATATTTT.

In DNA form, the CDR3 reads TGCAGTGCTGGGGGGGACAGGGAGTACTATGGCTACACCTTC. It is translated as CSAGGDREYYGYTF. The chain employs TRBV20-1 and TRBJ1-2; 9 bases fit TRBD1. Germline CDR1 DFQATT, CDR2 SNEGSKA (reference sequence). The CDR3 runs 14 residues. After removal of 5 bases from V and 3 bases from J, the junction contained 7 bases not matched to a gene.

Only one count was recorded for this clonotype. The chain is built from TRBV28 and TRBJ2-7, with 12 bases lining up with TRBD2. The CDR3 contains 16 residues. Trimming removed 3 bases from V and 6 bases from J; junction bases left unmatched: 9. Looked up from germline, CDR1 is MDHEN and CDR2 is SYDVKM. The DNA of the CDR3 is TGTGCCAGCAGTTTCAGGACTAGCGGGGCCCTAATCGAGCAGTACTTC. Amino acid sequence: CASSFRTSGALIEQYF.

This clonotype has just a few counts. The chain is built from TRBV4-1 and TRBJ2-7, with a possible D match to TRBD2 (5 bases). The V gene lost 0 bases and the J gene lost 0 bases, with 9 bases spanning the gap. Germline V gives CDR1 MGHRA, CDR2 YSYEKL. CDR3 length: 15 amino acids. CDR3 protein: CASSQDGESSYEQYF. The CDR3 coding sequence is TGCGCCAGCAGCCAAGACGGGGAAAGCTCCTACGAGCAGTACTTC.

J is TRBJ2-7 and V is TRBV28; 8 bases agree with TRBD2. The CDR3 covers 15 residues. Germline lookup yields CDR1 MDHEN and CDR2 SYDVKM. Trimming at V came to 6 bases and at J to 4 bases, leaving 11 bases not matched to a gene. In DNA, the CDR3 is TGTGCCAGCAGGGCCGGGACTAGTCCCTTTTACGAGCAGTACTTC. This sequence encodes CASRAGTSPFYEQYF.

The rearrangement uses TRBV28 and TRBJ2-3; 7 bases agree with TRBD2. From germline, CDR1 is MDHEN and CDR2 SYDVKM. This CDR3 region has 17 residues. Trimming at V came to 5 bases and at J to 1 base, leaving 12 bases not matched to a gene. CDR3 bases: TGTGCCAGCAGTCCCTTCGGACTAGACGGCGGCACAGATACGCAGTATTTT. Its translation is CASSPFGLDGGTDTQYF.

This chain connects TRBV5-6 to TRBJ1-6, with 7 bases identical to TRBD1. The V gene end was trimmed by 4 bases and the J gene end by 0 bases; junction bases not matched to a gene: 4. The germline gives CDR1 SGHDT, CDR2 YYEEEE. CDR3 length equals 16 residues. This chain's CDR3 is CASSRDSSSYNSPLHF. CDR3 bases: TGTGCCAGCAGCAGGGACAGCAGCTCCTATAATTCACCCCTCCACTTT.

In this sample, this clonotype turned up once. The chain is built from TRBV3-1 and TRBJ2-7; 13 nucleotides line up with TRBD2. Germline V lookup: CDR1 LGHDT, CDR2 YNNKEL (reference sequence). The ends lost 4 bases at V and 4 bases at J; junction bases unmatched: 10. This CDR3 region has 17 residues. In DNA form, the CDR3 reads TGTGCCAGCAGCCCTAAACACCCGGGACTAGCGGGATACGAGCAGTACTTC. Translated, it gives CASSPKHPGLAGYEQYF.

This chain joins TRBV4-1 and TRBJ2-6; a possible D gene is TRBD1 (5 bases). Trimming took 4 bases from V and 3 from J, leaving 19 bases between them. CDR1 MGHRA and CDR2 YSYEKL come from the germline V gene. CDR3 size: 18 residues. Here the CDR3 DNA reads TGCGCCAGCAGCCCGAGTAGGGGTTTGGTAATTGGGGCCAACGTCCTGACTTTC. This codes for CASSPSRGLVIGANVLTF.

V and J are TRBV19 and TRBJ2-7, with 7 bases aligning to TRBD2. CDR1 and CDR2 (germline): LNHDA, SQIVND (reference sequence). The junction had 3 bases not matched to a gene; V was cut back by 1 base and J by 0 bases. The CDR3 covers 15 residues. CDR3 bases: TGTGCCAGTAGTATAGCGGGAGGAAACTCCTACGAGCAGTACTTC. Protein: CASSIAGGNSYEQYF.

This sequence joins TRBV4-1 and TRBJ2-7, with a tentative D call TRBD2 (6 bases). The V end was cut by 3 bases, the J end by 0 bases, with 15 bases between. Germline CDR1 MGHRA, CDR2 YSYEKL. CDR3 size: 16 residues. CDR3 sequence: CASSHNTRGLSYEQYF. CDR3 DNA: TGCGCCAGCAGCCATAATACTCGGGGACTCTCCTACGAGCAGTACTTC.